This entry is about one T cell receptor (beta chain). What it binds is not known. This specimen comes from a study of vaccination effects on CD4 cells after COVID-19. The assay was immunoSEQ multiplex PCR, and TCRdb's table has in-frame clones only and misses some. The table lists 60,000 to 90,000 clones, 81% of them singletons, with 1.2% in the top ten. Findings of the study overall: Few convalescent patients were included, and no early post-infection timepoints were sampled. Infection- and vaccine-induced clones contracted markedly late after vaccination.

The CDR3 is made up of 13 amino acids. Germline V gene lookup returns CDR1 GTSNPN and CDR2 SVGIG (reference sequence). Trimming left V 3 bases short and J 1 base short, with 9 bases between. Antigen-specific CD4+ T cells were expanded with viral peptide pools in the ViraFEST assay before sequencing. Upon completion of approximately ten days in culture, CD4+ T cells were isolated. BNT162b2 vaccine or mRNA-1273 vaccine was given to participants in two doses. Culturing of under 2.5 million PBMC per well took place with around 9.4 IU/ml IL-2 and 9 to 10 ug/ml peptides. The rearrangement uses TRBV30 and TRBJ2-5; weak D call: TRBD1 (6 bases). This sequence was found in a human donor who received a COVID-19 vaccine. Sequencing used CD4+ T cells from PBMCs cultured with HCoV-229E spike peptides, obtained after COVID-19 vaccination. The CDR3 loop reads CAWSRDTQETQYF. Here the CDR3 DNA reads TGTGCCTGGAGCCGGGACACCCAAGAGACCCAGTACTTC.